Shown below are 30 T cell receptor beta chains from a single sample sequenced in a study of PD-L1 blockade in urothelial cancer. The sample's time point: peripheral blood 6 weeks after treatment start. Generated by immunoSEQ multiplex PCR, the TCRdb table keeps only in-frame clones and is missing some. The repertoire includes around 50,000 clones, roughly 91% of them detected once, and roughly 2.5% sits in the top ten. Sequencing used PBMCs, obtained around atezolizumab (anti-PD-L1) treatment. These receptors all come from a man aged 55 to 70 with urothelial cancer.

The V gene is TRBV10-3, the J gene TRBJ2-1, with 7 bases identical to TRBD1. Unmatched junction bases numbered 13, after V lost 6 bases and J lost 2 bases. This CDR3 is 17 amino acids long. In germline, CDR1 is ENHRY, CDR2 SYGVKD. The CDR3 reads CAISLTSGQLAYNEQFF. In nucleotides, the CDR3 is TGTGCCATCAGCCTAACCTCGGGACAGTTAGCCTACAATGAGCAGTTCTTC.

In this sample, this clone turned up once. The chain is built from TRBV5-1 and TRBJ2-1; tentative D call: TRBD1 (5 bases). Germline V lookup: CDR1 SGHRS, CDR2 YFSETQ. This CDR3 region has 14 residues. The V end was cut by 0 bases, the J end by 3 bases, with 7 bases between. CDR3 sequence (DNA): TGCGCCAGCAGCTTGGGACAGAACTACAATGAGCAGTTCTTC. Its protein is CASSLGQNYNEQFF.

The chain has TRBV2 and TRBJ1-4; D is possibly TRBD1 (5 bases). Germline values: CDR1 SNHLY, CDR2 FYNNEI. Trimming took off 5 bases at V and 0 bases at J, with 10 bases between the two ends. The CDR3 is made up of 15 amino acids. CDR3 loop: CASSPTGSTNEKLFF. CDR3 nucleotides: TGTGCCAGCAGTCCCACAGGATCAACTAATGAAAAACTGTTTTTT.

V usage is TRBV7-2 and J usage is TRBJ2-7, with no clear D. Trimming took off 4 bases at V and 0 bases at J, with 10 bases between the two ends. The CDR3 length is 14 residues. Germline assignment: CDR1 SGHTA and CDR2 FQGNSA. DNA for the CDR3: TGTGCCAGCAGCTCCAACATAATCTCCTACGAGCAGTACTTC. Protein product: CASSSNIISYEQYF.

V and J are TRBV30 and TRBJ1-1; 8 bases agree with TRBD1. V gave up 4 bases and J gave up 7 bases; unmatched junction bases: 8. CDR1 is GTSNPN and CDR2 is SVGIG in the germline V gene (reference sequence). The CDR3 runs to 13 residues. CDR3 region: CAWIFRGLGEAFF. CDR3 nucleotide sequence: TGTGCCTGGATCTTCAGGGGGCTGGGTGAAGCTTTCTTT.

Here the CDR3 reads CASSYRLTGGINYGYTF. The CDR3 nucleotides are TGTGCCAGCAGCTATCGCCTTACAGGGGGAATCAACTATGGCTACACCTTC. This chain uses TRBV5-8 with TRBJ1-2; 8 positions match TRBD1. Unmatched junction bases numbered 12, after V lost 3 bases and J lost 2 bases. Germline CDR1 is SGHTS and CDR2 is YDEGEE. The CDR3 is 17 amino acids.

The chain links TRBV28 to TRBJ2-5; 7 bases align to TRBD2. Trimming at V came to 3 bases and at J to 1 base, leaving 5 bases not matched to a gene. This CDR3 comprises 15 residues. Looked up from germline, CDR1 is MDHEN and CDR2 is SYDVKM. The CDR3 DNA is TGTGCCAGCAGTTTCTCCGGGGGGATCCAAGAGACCCAGTACTTC. It translates to CASSFSGGIQETQYF.

This chain uses TRBV4-2 with TRBJ1-6; 8 bases align to TRBD1. V lost 5 bases, J lost 4 bases, and 7 bases stayed unmatched. Per germline, CDR1 LGHNA and CDR2 YNFKEQ. The CDR3 consists of 16 residues. This chain's CDR3 is CASSGRDRQYNSPLHF. CDR3 coding DNA: TGTGCCAGCAGCGGCCGGGACAGGCAATATAATTCACCCCTCCACTTT.

The chain uses TRBV5-8 and TRBJ2-3; D is perhaps TRBD2 (6 bases). Trimming removed 2 bases from V and 3 bases from J, with 19 bases in between. The CDR3 runs 17 residues. The germline gives CDR1 SGHTS, CDR2 YDEGEE. CDR3 DNA sequence: TGTGCCAGCAGCTTCTTAAGAAAGGAACGGGGGACAGATACGCAGTATTTT. This translates into CASSFLRKERGTDTQYF.

The rearrangement uses TRBV6-5 and TRBJ2-7; 8 nucleotides align to TRBD1. The CDR3 spans 14 residues. The germline V gene has CDR1 MNHEY and CDR2 SVGAGI. V lost 7 bases, J lost 0 bases, and 5 bases stayed unmatched. This CDR3 reads CASNRQGTSYEQYF. DNA of the CDR3: TGTGCCAGCAATCGACAGGGGACCTCCTACGAGCAGTACTTC.

The chain couples TRBV6-1 to TRBJ2-3, with D possibly being TRBD2 (8 bases). CDR3 length: 13 residues. Germline V gene lookup returns CDR1 MNHNS and CDR2 SASEGT. Trimming cost V 10 bases and J 5 bases, with 16 bases left between them. CDR3 in DNA: TGTGCCACCGGGAGGGGGCTAGGAGATACGCAGTATTTT. This encodes CATGRGLGDTQYF.

The chain joins TRBV5-6 to TRBJ2-4; 7 bases map to TRBD2. V was pared by 6 bases and J by 0 bases, with 9 bases of the junction left unmatched. The germline gives CDR1 SGHDT, CDR2 YYEEEE. The CDR3 is made up of 16 amino acids. The CDR3 region has the DNA TGTGCCAGCACCCCCGACGGGGGGAGAGCCAAAAACATTCAGTACTTC. As protein: CASTPDGGRAKNIQYF.

CDR3 protein: CASSRPTSSNTGELFF. The CDR3 DNA follows: TGTGCCAGCAGCCGACCGACTTCCTCGAACACCGGGGAGCTGTTTTTT. The chain combines TRBV7-9 with TRBJ2-2; D unresolved. Germline loops: CDR1 SEHNR, CDR2 FQNEAQ (reference sequence). The CDR3 extends over 16 amino acids. Trimming removed 5 bases at V and 0 bases at J, with 13 bases between.

V gene TRBV18 combines with J gene TRBJ1-1; no reliable D call. The CDR3 runs 14 residues. CDR1 KGHSH and CDR2 LQKENI come from the germline V gene. V lost 2 bases and J lost 0, with 7 bases in between. CDR3 region: CASSPGQMNTEAFF. CDR3 DNA sequence: TGTGCCAGCTCACCAGGGCAGATGAACACTGAAGCTTTCTTT.

This sequence joins TRBV19 and TRBJ2-7; 7 bases line up with TRBD1. V lost 5 bases, J lost 2 bases, and 3 bases stayed unmatched. CDR3 length equals 13 residues. The germline gives CDR1 LNHDA, CDR2 SQIVND (reference sequence). CDR3 amino acids: CASSATGTYEQYF. The CDR3 nucleotides read TGTGCCAGTAGTGCGACAGGGACCTACGAGCAGTACTTC.

This clone was seen just once. This rearrangement joins TRBV5-1 to TRBJ2-3; no clear D gene. Germline assignment: CDR1 SGHRS and CDR2 YFSETQ. CDR3 length equals 15 residues. The V end lost 5 bases, the J end lost 6 bases, and 19 bases lay between the germline ends. CDR3: CASRLHTDNADTQYF. The DNA of the CDR3 is TGCGCCAGCAGACTTCATACTGACAACGCTGATACGCAGTATTTT.

The chain combines TRBV7-2 with TRBJ1-1; D perhaps matches TRBD1 (6 bases). There are 13 residues in the CDR3. With 4 bases removed from V and 6 bases from J, the gap between germline ends came to 12 bases. Germline V CDR1 and CDR2: SGHTA, FQGNSA. Here the CDR3 DNA reads TGTGCCAGCAGCTGGGGCGGGGGGCCTGAAGCTTTCTTT. It codes for CASSWGGGPEAFF.

The chain joins TRBV28 to TRBJ1-1; a possible D gene is TRBD1 (6 bases). The CDR3 is 13 residues long. Germline V gene data show CDR1 as MDHEN and CDR2 as SYDVKM. The V and J ends lost 10 bases and 2 bases respectively, with 14 bases between them. CDR3 region: CATLGHGNTEAFF. The CDR3 region has the DNA TGTGCCACCCTGGGACACGGTAACACTGAAGCTTTCTTT.

The chain is built from TRBV5-8 and TRBJ2-3; TRBD2 aligns across 10 bases. CDR1 and CDR2 (germline): SGHTS, YDEGEE. The ends lost 5 bases at V and 5 bases at J; junction bases unmatched: 5. The CDR3 loop spans 14 amino acids. CDR3 coding DNA: TGTGCCAGCAGACGAGCGGGAGGGAGAGATACGCAGTATTTT. This codes for CASRRAGGRDTQYF. Drawing the rest from reference TRBV5-8 and TRBJ2-3, the complete variable domain is EAGVTQSPTHLIKTRGQQATLRCSPISGHTSVYWYQQALGLGLQFLLWYDEGEERNRGNFPPRFSGRQFPNYSSELNVNALELEDSALYLCASRRAGGRDTQYFGPGTRLTVL.

This clone was observed once. The chain uses TRBV5-1 and TRBJ2-1, with a possible D match to TRBD1 (6 bases). Germline CDR1 SGHRS, CDR2 YFSETQ. The CDR3 extends over 13 amino acids. With 2 bases removed from V and 7 bases from J, the gap between germline ends came to 10 bases. The CDR3 is CASSFLGQNEQFF. In DNA, the CDR3 is TGCGCCAGCAGCTTTCTCGGACAGAATGAGCAGTTCTTC.

This chain links TRBV4-2 with TRBJ2-2; 13 bases are shared with TRBD2. The ends lost 3 bases at V and 2 bases at J; junction bases unmatched: 3. In germline, CDR1 is LGHNA, CDR2 YNFKEQ. The CDR3 sequence is 17 residues long. This CDR3 is CASSHGGLAGNTGELFF. As DNA, the CDR3 is TGTGCCAGCAGCCATGGGGGACTAGCGGGAAACACCGGGGAGCTGTTTTTT.

The CDR3 is CASSLGGQATYEQYF. As DNA, the CDR3 is TGTGCCAGCAGCTTGGGGGGACAGGCTACCTACGAGCAGTACTTC. This chain uses TRBV5-5 with TRBJ2-7, with 8 bases lining up with TRBD1. Germline CDR1 is SGHKS and CDR2 is YYEKEE (reference sequence). V lost 0 bases and J lost 2; bases outside the gene matches: 4. The CDR3 has 15 residues. The full variable domain, rest sourced from reference TRBV5-5 and TRBJ2-7, is DAGVTQSPTHLIKTRGQQVTLRCSPISGHKSVSWYQQVLGQGPQFIFQYYEKEERGRGNFPDRFSARQFPNYSSELNVNALLLGDSALYLCASSLGGQATYEQYFGPGTRLTVT.

V is TRBV11-3 and J is TRBJ2-1; 7 positions match TRBD2. There are 16 residues in the CDR3. Unmatched junction bases numbered 15, after V lost 5 bases and J lost 8 bases. Germline V gene data show CDR1 as SGHNT and CDR2 as YENEEA. CDR3: CASSISSGPMGDEQFF. In nucleotides, the CDR3 is TGTGCCAGCAGCATCTCTAGCGGTCCGATGGGGGATGAGCAGTTCTTC.

The V gene is TRBV11-2, the J gene TRBJ1-2, with a weak D call TRBD1 (5 bases). Germline CDR1 and CDR2: SGHAT and FQNNGV. The CDR3 is made up of 15 amino acids. V was cut by 5 bases and J by 3 bases, with 16 bases left in between. CDR3 nucleotide sequence: TGTGCCAGCAGCAATACCCAGGGATTCGACTATGGCTACACCTTC. As protein: CASSNTQGFDYGYTF.

The V gene is TRBV6-5, the J gene TRBJ1-2; TRBD1 is a possible D gene (5 bases). This CDR3 region has 13 residues. CDR1 is MNHEY and CDR2 is SVGAGI in the germline V gene. The V end was cut by 6 bases, the J end by 4 bases, with 12 bases between. In DNA, the CDR3 is TGTGCCAGCAGCCCCGACAGAACCTATGGCTACACCTTC. Protein sequence: CASSPDRTYGYTF.

This chain uses TRBV6-6 with TRBJ1-2; D is uncertain. The CDR3 has 15 amino acids. The germline CDR1 and CDR2 sequences are MNHNY and SVGAGI (reference sequence). Trimming took off 7 bases at V and 8 bases at J, with 23 bases between the two ends. CDR3 DNA sequence: TGTGCCAGCAACCCCCGGGAAGTATCGCGGGAAGGCTACACCTTC. This gives the protein CASNPREVSREGYTF.

Within the sample, this clone is medium-sized. The V call is TRBV19, the J call TRBJ1-1, with TRBD1 matching 9 bases. V gave up 11 bases and J gave up 7 bases; unmatched junction bases: 8. The length of the CDR3 is 12 residues. Germline lookup yields CDR1 LNHDA and CDR2 SQIVND (reference sequence). CDR3: CASGQGTLEAFF. In nucleotides, the CDR3 is TGTGCCTCGGGACAGGGAACCCTTGAAGCTTTCTTT.

V usage is TRBV9 and J usage is TRBJ2-1, with 13 bases that match TRBD2. CDR1 and CDR2 (germline): SGDLS, YYNGEE. The junction had 5 bases not matched to a gene; V was cut back by 3 bases and J by 2 bases. The CDR3 loop spans 17 amino acids. As DNA, the CDR3 is TGTGCCAGCAGCGGGAAACTAGCGGGAGGGACCTACAATGAGCAGTTCTTC. This sequence encodes CASSGKLAGGTYNEQFF.

The genes are TRBV19 and TRBJ1-2, with D possibly matching TRBD1 (5 bases). The CDR3 consists of 15 residues. Deletions cut 5 bases from V and 3 bases from J, with 16 bases between. Germline-derived CDR1 and CDR2 are LNHDA and SQIVND (reference sequence). For the CDR3, the DNA is TGTGCCAGTAGTTTAAGGGGCGTACCGGACTATGGCTACACCTTC. Translation: CASSLRGVPDYGYTF.

This chain connects TRBV10-3 to TRBJ2-1; D is perhaps TRBD1 (6 bases). Trimming removed 7 bases at V and 1 base at J, with 11 bases between. There are 14 residues in the CDR3. CDR1 is ENHRY, CDR2 SYGVKD, per germline. Here the CDR3 DNA reads TGTGCCATCACTTTAGGGGGTTCCTACAATGAGCAGTTCTTC. This translates into CAITLGGSYNEQFF.